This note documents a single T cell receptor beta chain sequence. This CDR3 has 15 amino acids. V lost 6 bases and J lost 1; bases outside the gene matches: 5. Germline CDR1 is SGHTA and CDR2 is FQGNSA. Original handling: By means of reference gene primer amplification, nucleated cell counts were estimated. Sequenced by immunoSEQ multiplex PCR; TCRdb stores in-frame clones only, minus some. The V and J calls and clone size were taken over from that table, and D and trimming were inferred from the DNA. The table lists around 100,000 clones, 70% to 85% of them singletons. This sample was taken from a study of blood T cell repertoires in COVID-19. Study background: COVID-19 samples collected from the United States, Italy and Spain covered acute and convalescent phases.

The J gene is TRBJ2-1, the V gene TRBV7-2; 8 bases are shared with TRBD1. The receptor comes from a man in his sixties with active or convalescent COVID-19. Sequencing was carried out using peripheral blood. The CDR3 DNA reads TGTGCCAGCAGACGGACAGGGCAGTCCTACAATGAGCAGTTCTTC. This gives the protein CASRRTGQSYNEQFF.